Below, 11 T cell receptor beta chains from the same sample are listed, as sequenced in a study of Tregs in tolerant kidney transplant recipients. The table came from immunoSEQ multiplex PCR; TCRdb's copy has only in-frame clones and leaves some out. The table includes roughly 99,000 clones, approximately 93% detected once. Sequencing used CD4+ T cells from blood, obtained before the transplant. These TCRs come from a human donor who received a combined kidney and bone marrow transplant.

The J gene is TRBJ2-7, the V gene TRBV4-2, with 15 positions matching TRBD2. Germline CDR1 and CDR2: LGHNA and YNFKEQ. The CDR3 totals 19 residues. V gave up 4 bases and J gave up 5 bases; unmatched junction bases: 15. The CDR3, as DNA: TGTGCCAGCAGCCGCGGAACCGGGACTAGCGGGAGGAACGGCCACGAGCAGTACTTC. Translation gives CASSRGTGTSGRNGHEQYF.

The V and J genes are TRBV2 and TRBJ1-5, with 8 bases matching TRBD1. V shed 7 bases and J 4 bases; nucleotides not matched to a gene: 6. The length of the CDR3 is 14 residues. CDR1 is SNHLY, CDR2 FYNNEI, per germline. The CDR3 region is CASTTGAFNQPQHF. In DNA form, the CDR3 reads TGTGCCAGCACGACAGGGGCCTTTAATCAGCCCCAGCATTTT.

The gene calls are TRBV5-3 and TRBJ2-1; 8 bases are a match to TRBD2. TRBV5-3 is noted as an ORF with a role that remains uncertain. The CDR3 extends over 16 amino acids. J lost 6 bases, V lost 4 bases, and 12 bases had no gene match. The CDR3 nucleotides are TGTGCCAGAAGCAAGGAGCGGGGGTTTACTGGCAATGAGCAGTTCTTC. Translated, it gives CARSKERGFTGNEQFF.

The chain joins TRBV7-9 to TRBJ2-7; 8 bases fit TRBD2. This CDR3 is 14 amino acids long. V was clipped by 4 bases and J by 6 bases; unmatched bases: 8. Germline V gene sequence: CDR1 SEHNR, CDR2 FQNEAQ (reference sequence). The CDR3 bases are TGTGCCAGCAGCTCCTTAGCGGGGACGACCGAGCAGTACTTC. This encodes CASSSLAGTTEQYF.

This chain links TRBV11-2 with TRBJ1-1; weak D call: TRBD1 (6 bases). Trimming stripped 3 bases from V and 2 bases from J, with 10 bases between. The germline CDR1 and CDR2 sequences are SGHAT and FQNNGV. The CDR3 runs 14 residues. CDR3 in DNA: TGTGCCAGCAGCTTGGGACATAGTAACACTGAAGCTTTCTTT. This sequence encodes CASSLGHSNTEAFF.

The chain links TRBV19 to TRBJ2-2; TRBD1 agrees at 9 bases. Germline V CDR1 and CDR2: LNHDA, SQIVND (reference sequence). This CDR3 has 17 residues. V gave up 0 bases and J gave up 4 bases; unmatched junction bases: 6. The CDR3 reads CASSIEPPGQGTGELFF. For the CDR3, the DNA is TGTGCCAGTAGTATAGAGCCGCCGGGACAGGGCACCGGGGAGCTGTTTTTT.

The V and J genes are TRBV15 and TRBJ2-7, with D maybe TRBD1 (6 bases). CDR1 and CDR2 (germline): LNHNV, YYDKDF (reference sequence). The V end was cut by 0 bases, the J end by 2 bases, with 14 bases between. The CDR3 sequence is 16 residues long. The chain's CDR3 is CATSRDHGGWAYEQYF. The CDR3 DNA is TGTGCCACCAGCAGAGATCATGGGGGCTGGGCCTACGAGCAGTACTTC. Using reference TRBV15 and TRBJ2-7 for the parts outside the CDR3, the full variable domain is DAMVIQNPRYQVTQFGKPVTLSCSQTLNHNVMYWYQQKSSQAPKLLFHYYDKDFNNEADTPDNFQSRRPNTSFCFLDIRSPGLGDTAMYLCATSRDHGGWAYEQYFGPGTRLTVT.

V is TRBV19 and J is TRBJ1-1; the match to TRBD1 covers 9 bases. J was trimmed by 6 bases and V by 7 bases; bases with no gene match: 9. The CDR3 covers 14 residues. Germline-derived CDR1 and CDR2 are LNHDA and SQIVND (reference sequence). The CDR3 DNA reads TGTGCCAGTACCGATATACAGGGGGCCGCTGAAGCTTTCTTT. Its protein is CASTDIQGAAEAFF. Filled out from reference TRBV19 and TRBJ1-1, the complete variable domain reads DGGITQSPKYLFRKEGQNVTLSCEQNLNHDAMYWYRQDPGQGLRLIYYSQIVNDFQKGDIAEGYSVSREKKESFPLTVTSAQKNPTAFYLCASTDIQGAAEAFFGQGTRLTVV.

This chain uses TRBV4-2 with TRBJ2-1; 11 nucleotides agree with TRBD2. CDR3 length: 17 residues. V trimming: 2 bases; J trimming: 1 base; junction bases outside the gene matches: 4. Germline V gives CDR1 LGHNA, CDR2 YNFKEQ. In nucleotides, the CDR3 is TGTGCCAGCAGCCAACTAGCGGGGGGAGGTTCCTACAATGAGCAGTTCTTC. This sequence encodes CASSQLAGGGSYNEQFF.

Only one count was recorded for this clone. The V gene is TRBV18, the J gene TRBJ2-7, with D hard to call. Trimming shortened V by 2 bases and J by 0 bases, and 5 bases separated the two germline ends. CDR3 length equals 13 residues. Germline lookup yields CDR1 KGHSH and CDR2 LQKENI. CDR3 DNA sequence: TGTGCCAGCTCACCAAGCAACTCCTACGAGCAGTACTTC. Protein product: CASSPSNSYEQYF.

The J gene is TRBJ1-2, the V gene TRBV5-1, with 11 bases aligning to TRBD1. This CDR3 is built from 13 residues. Trimming cost V 5 bases and J 8 bases; bases outside gene matches: 5. Germline V gene data show CDR1 as SGHRS and CDR2 as YFSETQ. The CDR3 coding sequence is TGCGCCAGCAGGAGGACAGGGGGCCTCGGCTACACCTTC. Its protein is CASRRTGGLGYTF.